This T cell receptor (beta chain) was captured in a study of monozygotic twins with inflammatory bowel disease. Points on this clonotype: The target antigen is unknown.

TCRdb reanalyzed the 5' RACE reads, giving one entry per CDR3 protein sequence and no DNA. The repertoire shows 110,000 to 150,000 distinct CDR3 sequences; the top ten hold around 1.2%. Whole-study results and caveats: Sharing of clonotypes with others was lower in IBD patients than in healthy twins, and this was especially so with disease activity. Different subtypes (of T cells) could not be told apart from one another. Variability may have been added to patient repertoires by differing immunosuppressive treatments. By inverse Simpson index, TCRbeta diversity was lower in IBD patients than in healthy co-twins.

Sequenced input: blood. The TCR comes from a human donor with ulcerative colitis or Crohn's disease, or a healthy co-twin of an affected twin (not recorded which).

Here the CDR3 reads CSARVRRVDEKLFF. This chain connects TRBV20-1 to TRBJ1-4. The CDR3 loop spans 14 amino acids. The germline V gene has CDR1 DFQATT and CDR2 SNEGSKA (reference sequence).